These T cell receptor beta chains were read from a single sample in a study of identical twins. Via MiXCR, TCRdb re-called the 5' RACE reads, giving one row per CDR3 protein. The sample contains about 790,000 distinct CDR3 sequences, 15% to 20% of which appear only once. These data were also filed under a second study, of T cells expressing NK-cell markers.

The sequencing input was PBMCs. Receptors originate from a woman younger than 30 in good health. The CDR3 runs from the conserved cysteine through the conserved F or W. A D gene is named only where the DNA matches it firmly. Size is stated for part of the rows, as once, few or many counts, or as a class when the clone is expanded.

d_call	v_call	j_call	clone_size	cdr3_length	cdr3_aa	cdr3_nt
TRBD2	TRBV20-1	TRBJ2-7	few	15	CSARPGTSGGDEQYF	TGCAGTGCTAGACCCGGGACTAGCGGGGGGGACGAGCAGTACTTC
TRBD2	TRBV3-1	TRBJ2-1	.	16	CASSQGATGGQAEQFF	TGTGCCAGCAGCCAAGGGGCCACGGGAGGTCAGGCGGAGCAGTTCTTC
TRBD2	TRBV10-3	TRBJ2-5	.	14	CAISEVAGGETQYF	TGTGCCATCAGTGAGGTAGCGGGAGGCGAGACCCAGTACTTC
TRBD2	TRBV24-1	TRBJ2-7	few	14	CATAAGRPPYEQYF	TGTGCCACCGCCGCCGGGAGGCCACCTTACGAGCAGTACTTC
.	TRBV30	TRBJ2-1	few	17	CAWTSANTGRWGNEQFF	TGTGCCTGGACGTCAGCCAATACTGGGCGGTGGGGTAATGAGCAGTTCTTC
TRBD2	TRBV20-1	TRBJ2-7	.	15	CSARQIAGGFYEQYF	TGCAGTGCTAGACAAATAGCGGGAGGGTTTTACGAGCAGTACTTC
TRBD1	TRBV6-1	TRBJ2-1	.	17	CASRQGGGRSSYNEQFF	TGTGCCAGCAGACAAGGGGGCGGGCGGAGCTCCTACAATGAGCAGTTCTTC
.	TRBV7-2	TRBJ2-5	.	13	CASSLTIRETQYF	TGTGCCAGCAGCTTGACGATCCGAGAGACCCAGTACTTC
TRBD1	TRBV6-1	TRBJ1-5	.	15	CASSGDRVLGQPQHF	TGTGCCAGCAGTGGGGACAGGGTTTTAGGTCAGCCCCAGCATTTT
TRBD2	TRBV27	TRBJ2-3	few	16	CASSEMTSVGTDTQYF	TGTGCCAGCTCCGAAATGACTAGCGTGGGCACAGATACGCAGTATTTT
.	TRBV6-5	TRBJ1-4	few	16	CASSYSGGRTNEKLFF	TGTGCCAGCAGTTACTCGGGGGGGAGGACTAATGAAAAACTGTTTTTT
TRBD2	TRBV5-1	TRBJ2-7	.	16	CASRYGLAGARYEQYF	TGCGCCAGCAGGTACGGACTAGCGGGGGCCCGCTACGAGCAGTACTTC
TRBD2	TRBV4-3	TRBJ2-7	few	16	CASSWNLLAGGREQYF	TGCGCCAGCAGCTGGAACCTGCTAGCGGGAGGGCGGGAGCAGTACTTC
TRBD2	TRBV7-8	TRBJ2-2	.	12	CASRRGAGELFF	TGTGCCAGCAGACGGGGGGCCGGGGAGCTGTTTTTT
.	TRBV6-1	TRBJ2-7	few	12	CASGARYYEQYF	TGTGCCAGCGGGGCAAGATACTACGAGCAGTACTTC
TRBD1	TRBV5-6	TRBJ2-2	.	16	CASSLLGTGGTGELFF	TGTGCCAGCAGCTTGCTCGGGACAGGGGGCACCGGGGAGCTGTTTTTT
TRBD2	TRBV6-1	TRBJ2-1	.	14	CATISIAGVNEQFF	TGTGCCACCATCTCAATAGCGGGAGTCAATGAGCAGTTCTTC
TRBD2	TRBV6-1	TRBJ2-5	.	15	CASTIRLARKETQYF	TGTGCCAGCACGATAAGACTAGCTCGAAAAGAGACCCAGTACTTC
TRBD1	TRBV12-5	TRBJ2-2	.	17	CASAPWAGQANTGELFF	TGTGCTAGTGCCCCCTGGGCGGGACAGGCGAACACCGGGGAGCTGTTTTTT
.	TRBV4-3	TRBJ1-1	.	16	CASSQEVKGLNTEAFF	TGCGCCAGCAGCCAAGAAGTTAAGGGACTGAACACTGAAGCTTTCTTT
.	TRBV15	TRBJ2-7	few	14	CATSRGRLRSEQYF	TGTGCCACCAGCAGAGGTCGATTGAGGAGCGAGCAGTACTTC
.	TRBV5-4	TRBJ2-7	.	13	CASSLDYTYEQYF	TGTGCCAGCAGCTTGGACTACACCTACGAGCAGTACTTC
TRBD2	TRBV6-1	TRBJ2-1	.	16	CASSPHPSGGYNEQFF	TGTGCCAGCAGTCCCCACCCTAGCGGGGGCTACAATGAGCAGTTCTTC
.	TRBV5-5	TRBJ2-7	.	11	CASSLEIRQYF	TGTGCCAGCAGCTTGGAGATACGGCAGTACTTC
TRBD2	TRBV5-5	TRBJ2-1	.	18	CASSSGTSGSYQRNEQFF	TGTGCCAGCAGTTCCGGGACTAGCGGGAGCTATCAAAGGAATGAGCAGTTCTTC
.	TRBV30	TRBJ1-5	.	12	CAWSYSWEPQHF	TGTGCCTGGAGTTATTCATGGGAGCCCCAGCATTTT
TRBD2	TRBV11-2	TRBJ2-1	many	16	CASSARLAGIYNEQFF	TGTGCCAGCAGCGCACGACTAGCGGGGATCTACAATGAGCAGTTCTTC
TRBD2	TRBV7-2	TRBJ2-7	.	15	CASSFGSGRTYEQYF	TGTGCCAGCAGCTTCGGTTCCGGGAGGACCTACGAGCAGTACTTC
TRBD1	TRBV6-1	TRBJ1-2	.	15	CASSDEGTGAFGYTF	TGTGCCAGCAGTGACGAAGGGACAGGGGCCTTTGGCTACACCTTC
TRBD2	TRBV7-6	TRBJ2-1	.	15	CASNPLAGGYNEQFF	TGTGCCAGCAACCCTCTAGCGGGAGGTTACAATGAGCAGTTCTTC
.	TRBV12-3/TRBV12-4	TRBJ1-1	few	14	CASSVDSVNTEAFF	TGTGCCAGCAGTGTGGACAGCGTGAACACTGAAGCTTTCTTT
TRBD1	TRBV29-1	TRBJ1-2	few	14	CSVGGGQGTYGYTF	TGCAGCGTGGGGGGAGGACAGGGTACCTATGGCTACACCTTC
.	TRBV10-3	TRBJ1-3	few	13	CAISDRPFATIYF	TGTGCCATCAGTGACCGGCCCTTCGCGACCATATATTTT
TRBD2	TRBV10-3	TRBJ2-1	.	14	CATTPREGYNEQFF	TGTGCCACCACACCGCGGGAGGGTTACAATGAGCAGTTCTTC
TRBD1	TRBV5-1	TRBJ2-7	.	15	CASSLGGQGTYEQYF	TGCGCCAGCAGCTTGGGGGGACAGGGCACCTACGAGCAGTACTTC
.	TRBV6-1	TRBJ2-7	.	13	CASSEAYAYEQYF	TGTGCCAGCAGTGAAGCCTACGCCTACGAGCAGTACTTC
TRBD2	TRBV20-1	TRBJ2-1	.	16	CSARHPGLAAYNEQFF	TGCAGTGCTAGACATCCGGGACTAGCGGCCTACAATGAGCAGTTCTTC
TRBD2	TRBV7-2	TRBJ2-1	.	15	CASSRSRGAYNEQFF	TGTGCCAGCAGCAGATCGCGGGGGGCCTACAATGAGCAGTTCTTC
TRBD1	TRBV6-2/TRBV6-3	TRBJ1-2	.	14	CASKNRGRTYGYTF	TGTGCCAGCAAAAACAGGGGAAGGACCTATGGCTACACCTTC
TRBD2	TRBV19	TRBJ2-1	few	13	CASRPTGGTEQFF	TGTGCCAGTAGACCTACGGGAGGGACTGAGCAGTTCTTC
TRBD1	TRBV9	TRBJ1-6	.	16	CASSALGGQNNSPLHF	TGTGCCAGCAGCGCCCTGGGGGGACAGAATAATTCACCCCTCCACTTT
TRBD2	TRBV6-1	TRBJ2-7	.	15	CASSDLAGGPYEQYF	TGTGCCAGCAGTGATTTGGCGGGGGGGCCTTACGAGCAGTACTTC
TRBD2	TRBV28	TRBJ2-1	many	17	CASSLRPQGTSGEEQFF	TGTGCCAGCAGTTTGCGACCCCAGGGGACTAGCGGGGAAGAGCAGTTCTTC
TRBD1	TRBV12-3/TRBV12-4	TRBJ1-2	few	15	CASSLGLAGGYGYTF	TGTGCCAGCAGTTTAGGCCTGGCAGGGGGCTATGGCTACACCTTC
.	TRBV9	TRBJ2-1	.	15	CASSVSVSSYNEQFF	TGTGCCAGCAGCGTTTCCGTTAGCTCCTACAATGAGCAGTTCTTC
.	TRBV6-1	TRBJ1-2	few	13	CASSEAHGSGYTF	TGTGCCAGCAGTGAAGCGCATGGCTCGGGCTACACCTTC
TRBD1	TRBV5-4	TRBJ2-2	few	15	CASSQGTGGIGELFF	TGTGCCAGCAGCCAAGGGACAGGGGGCATCGGGGAGCTGTTTTTT
.	TRBV4-2	TRBJ2-3	.	17	CARSPGLDWGNTDTQYF	TGTGCCAGGAGCCCTGGGCTCGACTGGGGTAACACAGATACGCAGTATTTT
.	TRBV27	TRBJ2-1	many	12	CASSLTGSEQFF	TGTGCCAGCAGTTTGACGGGTAGTGAGCAGTTCTTC
.	TRBV4-2	TRBJ2-6	once	16	CASSQDVTAGANVLTF	TGTGCCAGCAGCCAAGACGTTACTGCTGGGGCCAACGTCCTGACTTTC
.	TRBV6-1	TRBJ2-3	few	14	CASSPLFSADTQYF	TGTGCCAGCAGCCCCCTATTCAGCGCAGATACGCAGTATTTT
.	TRBV6-1	TRBJ2-1	.	16	CASTIRTGASSHEQFF	TGTGCCAGCACGATCCGTACCGGGGCTAGCTCCCATGAGCAGTTCTTC